This TCR beta chain is from a study of OX40 agonist ivuxolimab in advanced cancers. The protocol was immunoSEQ multiplex PCR, while the TCRdb copy is restricted to in-frame clones and leaves out a portion. The data show tens of thousands of clones, roughly four fifths seen once. Germline-derived CDR1 and CDR2 are MNHNS and SASEGT. The CDR3 has 14 residues. Trimming at V came to 3 bases and at J to 6 bases, leaving 5 bases not matched to a gene. Autoimmune disease history or systemic immunosuppression meant exclusion. The rearrangement uses TRBV6-1 and TRBJ2-5, with 9 bases matching TRBD2. The sample here was CD4+ or CD8+ T cells sorted from blood, taken in a trial of the OX40 agonist ivuxolimab. This receptor was obtained from an adult with an advanced solid tumor such as melanoma, head and neck, liver or kidney cancer. The CDR3, as DNA: TGTGCCAGCAGTGAGGGACTAGCTAGGAAGACCCAGTACTTC. Its translation is CASSEGLARKTQYF.